This TCR beta chain was recovered during a study of T-cell memory formation after mild COVID-19. Study-level findings and limits: A balance of CD4 and CD8 characterized clones contracting day 15 to 85, whereas later expanders leaned CD4+. CM and EM subsets held most contracting CD4+ clones; EMRA held CD8+ ones. The pre-infection memory compartment contained some responding clones, suggesting cross-reactive memory joined.

The germline CDR1 and CDR2 sequences are LGHNA and YSLEER. V trimming: 5 bases; J trimming: 2 bases; junction bases outside the gene matches: 7. The CDR3 runs 16 residues. Barcoded TCR alpha and TCR beta cDNA libraries with UMIs came from 5'RACE using constant-segment primers. TCRdb analysed the 5' RACE reads with MiXCR anew, one entry per CDR3 protein. The sample records 95,000 to 120,000 distinct CDR3 sequences, roughly 20% being singletons. A note on this clonotype: Its antigen is as yet unknown.

The TCR sequence derives from a young man who had mild COVID-19 (a few samples of this study predate the infection). Cell type and time point are not known. J is TRBJ2-1 and V is TRBV4-3, with 9 positions matching TRBD2. The specimen sequenced was PBMCs or a T cell subset sorted from them (not recorded which). The CDR3: CASSSPSGATYNEQFF. The CDR3 bases are TGCGCCAGCAGCAGCCCTAGCGGGGCCACCTACAATGAGCAGTTCTTC.